Listed here are 8 T cell receptor beta chains from one sample, sequenced in a study of T cell responses to AZD1222 COVID-19 vaccine. Generated by immunoSEQ multiplex PCR, the TCRdb table keeps only in-frame clones and is missing some. The table records approximately 130,000 clones, about 89% of them present only once. Sequenced here: peripheral blood, sampled on day 0 of AZD1222 vaccination. The receptors were gathered from an adult in good health.

The chain employs TRBV19 and TRBJ1-2; 9 nucleotides match TRBD1. Per germline, CDR1 LNHDA and CDR2 SQIVND (reference sequence). CDR3 size: 14 residues. The trim removed 5 bases at V and 6 bases at J, leaving 7 bases unmatched. CDR3 region: CASSSTGGGNGYTF. The CDR3 coding sequence is TGTGCCAGTAGTTCAACAGGGGGCGGAAATGGCTACACCTTC.

The chain links TRBV10-3 to TRBJ2-7; perhaps TRBD1 as D (6 bases). In germline, CDR1 is ENHRY, CDR2 SYGVKD. The CDR3 covers 13 residues. Trimming removed 7 bases at V and 4 bases at J, with 14 bases between. The CDR3 here is CAINQIQGYEQYF. CDR3 nucleotide sequence: TGTGCCATCAACCAAATACAGGGATACGAGCAGTACTTC.

This rearrangement joins TRBV7-9 to TRBJ2-1; 8 bases line up with TRBD1. Germline CDR1 reads SEHNR; CDR2 reads FQNEAQ (reference sequence). CDR3 length: 15 residues. Unmatched junction bases numbered 9, after V lost 5 bases and J lost 6 bases. This CDR3 is CASSLGQADVNEQFF. The DNA for the CDR3 is TGTGCCAGCAGCCTGGGACAGGCGGACGTCAATGAGCAGTTCTTC.

V is TRBV30 and J is TRBJ2-7; D might be TRBD1 or TRBD2, each matching 5 bases. CDR1 and CDR2 (germline): GTSNPN, SVGIG (reference sequence). V dropped 4 bases and J dropped 7 bases, with 14 bases sitting between them. This CDR3 has 12 amino acids. CDR3 region: CAWTLSGREQYF. In DNA form, the CDR3 reads TGTGCCTGGACCCTCTCAGGGAGAGAGCAGTACTTC.

The V gene is TRBV9, the J gene TRBJ2-1; D call uncertain. The germline CDR1 and CDR2 sequences are SGDLS and YYNGEE. Between the trimmed V and J ends, which lost 0 bases and 4 bases, there was a span of 14 bases. This CDR3 has 16 amino acids. CDR3 DNA sequence: TGTGCCAGCAGCGTAGATCTGCGGAAAACTTACAATGAGCAGTTCTTC. Protein product: CASSVDLRKTYNEQFF.

The V call is TRBV18, the J call TRBJ1-4; no clear D. CDR1 KGHSH and CDR2 LQKENI come from the germline V gene. The CDR3 is 15 amino acids. Trimming pared 2 bases from V and 8 bases from J, leaving 15 bases between. The CDR3 loop reads CASSPTRGWSEKLFF. For the CDR3, the DNA is TGTGCCAGCTCACCAACCCGTGGTTGGTCGGAAAAACTGTTTTTT.

The V gene is TRBV5-1, the J gene TRBJ1-6; 7 bases are a match to TRBD1. Trimming took 4 bases from V and 8 from J; bases not matched to a gene: 6. This CDR3 is 14 amino acids long. Germline loops: CDR1 SGHRS, CDR2 YFSETQ. The CDR3 loop reads CASSTGTADSPLHF. The CDR3 coding sequence is TGCGCCAGCAGCACTGGGACAGCTGATTCACCCCTCCACTTT.

Notes on this clone: Distinct nucleotide sequences in the sample also encode this CDR3. The V and J genes are TRBV12-3 or TRBV12-4 and TRBJ1-5, with TRBD1 as a possible D gene (5 bases). Trimming pared 3 bases from V and 7 bases from J, leaving 10 bases between. CDR3 size: 13 residues. The CDR3 is CASSFGGDQPQHF. DNA of the CDR3: TGTGCCAGCAGTTTTGGGGGAGACCAGCCCCAGCATTTT.